This T cell receptor (beta chain) was recorded in a study of Graves' ophthalmopathy and Graves' hyperthyroidism (dated by TCRdb to 2017 to 2018). Notes on the research overall: Hyperthyroidism was defined as stable when no progression to ophthalmopathy occurred within 18 months of follow-up. An independent validation cohort was composed of 18 hyperthyroidism patients and around 16 patients who later progressed from hyperthyroidism to ophthalmopathy. The study used TCR beta repertoire signatures to distinguish Graves' ophthalmopathy from Graves' hyperthyroidism and to predict progression to ophthalmopathy. In total, approximately 140 blood samples were TCR-sequenced: fewer than 50 ophthalmopathy, over 70 hyperthyroidism and some 17 hyperthyroidism-to-ophthalmopathy patients. In over 5 hyperthyroidism patients, the T-cell repertoire of thyroid tissue was compared with the T-cell repertoire of blood. To explore V-J signatures distinguishing ophthalmopathy from hyperthyroidism, a discovery set of 100 or so patients (about 43 ophthalmopathy, roughly 56 stable hyperthyroidism) was enrolled. Once sampling was done, hyperthyroidism patients were given methimazole at a starting dose of 30 mg daily, while ophthalmopathy patients were given high-dose intravenous methylprednisolone. Broader findings and caveats from the paper: No statistical method was used to predetermine the sample size, and group allocation was not hidden from the investigators. In validation, the model predicted ophthalmopathy progression with about 70% sensitivity and approximately 75% specificity; 12 predicted patients were CT-confirmed with GO in a median of about 7.1 months. In cross-validation, the 13-signature model distinguished ophthalmopathy from stable hyperthyroidism with around 90% sensitivity and 81.08% specificity, while in the test set the corresponding values were about 79% and 69%. Most of the expanded thyroid clonotypes with a frequency above 0.001 were also detected in blood, and it was suggested that the thyroid immune response may be reflected by blood repertoires.

V was cut back by 4 bases and J by 5 bases, leaving a gap of 12 bases between them. Counted from cysteine to phenylalanine, this CDR3 has 13 amino acids. This entry keeps only the CDR3 DNA: 39 bases, framed from base 1. The germline V gene encodes CDR1 LNHNV and CDR2 YYDKDF (reference sequence). Points on this clonotype: The antigen this receptor binds is unknown. Within one base of it there is no much larger clone, and no base qualities were kept.

Hyperthyroidism patients were newly diagnosed, with disease duration under 2 months, and aged 18 to 65 years. Patients with other autoimmune diseases, uncontrolled infections, pregnancy or lactation were excluded from the study. Clinical symptoms, serum thyroxine, TRAb, thyroid ultrasound and orbital computed tomography formed the basis of the diagnosis. Trizol reagent was used to extract the total RNA, and its quality was then checked on an Agilent 2100 Bioanalyzer. For repertoire sequencing, the TCR beta CDR3 regions were amplified from RNA transcripts. A first-round RT-PCR used HTBI primers with the Qiagen OneStep RT-PCR kit, followed by a second-round multiplex PCR, size selection and purification. Libraries were sequenced paired-end with 100 bp reads on an Illumina HiSeq2000. For the original study's pipeline: SOAPnuke was used to process the reads, removing any read that contained adapters or uncalled bases, had a mean Phred below 15, or lacked an exact match to the constant primer or identifier. COPE v1.2.5 was used to merge high-quality paired reads. Clonotypes were defined as unique nucleotide sequences and were aligned to IMGT TRB V, D and J references using MiTCR v1.1. The analysis was limited to V-J combinations with a frequency above 0.0001, which together covered 99% to 99.2% of the repertoires. A TCR clonal expansion and chaos score per V-J combination was defined as the ratio of F50 clonal expansion to chaos observed in the TCRdist matrix. Welch's t-statistics and random forest were used to reduce features to 13 V-J combinations, which were fed into a naive Bayes classifier. The similarity between thyroid and blood repertoires was quantified using the Morisita-Horn index. Clones were called with MiXCR by TCRdb after fastp trimmed the public reads at Q25, and only in-frame beta chains were retained. Duplicate CDR3 protein sequences are folded into a single record with the most common DNA and genes. TCRdb's processing, not the study's, gives the V and J calls here. This sample lists about 1.2 million distinct CDR3 sequences; less than 45% were detected once. The ten largest make up around 10% of the sample.

This sequence was found in an adult man with Graves' hyperthyroidism. Sequencing was performed on peripheral blood or thyroid tissue (not recorded which). The chain joins TRBV15 to TRBJ2-7; TRBD1 could be the D gene, as 6 bases match. Here the CDR3 is given as CATSTRQVNEQYF. The DNA reads TGTGCCACCAGCACCCGACAGGTCAACGAGCAGTACTTC.